The rows below give T cell receptor beta chains drawn from one sample of a study of T cells in Graves' hyperthyroidism and ophthalmopathy. TCRdb fed the multiplex PCR reads into MiXCR, producing one record per CDR3 protein. The repertoire holds around 450,000 distinct CDR3 sequences, with less than 20% as singletons. The sequenced sample was blood. Source of these receptors: a woman under 30 with Graves' hyperthyroidism. CDR3s include the opening cysteine and the closing phenylalanine or tryptophan. D genes are given only for firm matches. Some rows mark clone size as missing; the rest say once, few, many or name a class of expanded clone.

TGTGCCAGCTCACTGCCGGGACTAGCGGGAGGTCTCAATGAGCAGTTCTTC CASSLPGLAGGLNEQFF TRBJ2-1 TRBD2 TRBV18 .
TGTGCCAGCAGTTTAGGGGTGGCCGGGACCGCAGTTTTAGGCGATACGCAGTATTTT CASSLGVAGTAVLGDTQYF TRBJ2-3 . TRBV12-3/TRBV12-4 many
TGCAGTGCTAGAGGAACCGGGACAGGGGGCGCGGGTAGCAATCAGCCCCAGCATTTT CSARGTGTGGAGSNQPQHF TRBJ1-5 TRBD1 TRBV20-1 .
TGTGCCAGCGGCTTGTCTGGGGCGTGGAATCAGCCCCAGCATTTT CASGLSGAWNQPQHF TRBJ1-5 . TRBV11-2 few
TGTGCCAGCAGCGCGACAGGGACCTACAATGAGCAGTTCTTC CASSATGTYNEQFF TRBJ2-1 TRBD1 TRBV25-1 .
TGTGCCAGCAGCTCCCCGCTAGAGACCCAGTACTTC CASSSPLETQYF TRBJ2-5 . TRBV11-2 many
TGTGCCAGCAGTAAACAGGGAAGGGGTGAAAAACTGTTTTTT CASSKQGRGEKLFF TRBJ1-4 . TRBV6-1 .
TGTGCCAGTAGTATAGATAGTCCGGGGACCTATGGCTACACCTTC CASSIDSPGTYGYTF TRBJ1-2 . TRBV19 .
TGCGCCAGCAGCCCTGTGGGGGCTGGGAACACTGAAGCTTTCTTT CASSPVGAGNTEAFF TRBJ1-1 . TRBV5-1 many
TGTGCCAGCAGCGCTGGACAGGCGATGGATGGCTACACCTTC CASSAGQAMDGYTF TRBJ1-2 TRBD1 TRBV9 .
TGTGCCAGCAGCTACCCTGAACGCTACGAGCAGTACTTC CASSYPERYEQYF TRBJ2-7 . TRBV28 many
TGTGCCAGCAGTGGACTAGTCTACGAGCAGTACTTC CASSGLVYEQYF TRBJ2-7 . TRBV25-1 few
TGTGCCAGCCAGAGCGGGGGGAGTGGGGAGCAGTTCTTC CASQSGGSGEQFF TRBJ2-1 TRBD2 TRBV7-3 many
TGTGCCAGCAGTTTGGTGGCATTGGGCTACCTTTACGAGCAGTACTTC CASSLVALGYLYEQYF TRBJ2-7 . TRBV7-2 .
TGCGCCAGCAGGGTAGGGGACGAGAGTGACAGGCGCAATGGCTACACCTTC CASRVGDESDRRNGYTF TRBJ1-2 . TRBV5-1 few
TGTGCCAGCAGCGTAGCCGATGAAGGGAAGACCCAGTACTTC CASSVADEGKTQYF TRBJ2-5 . TRBV9 few
TGTGCCAGCAGTTTAGGCAGGGGACGGACGGGCTACACCTTC CASSLGRGRTGYTF TRBJ1-2 . TRBV12-3/TRBV12-4 many
TGCGCCAGCAGCGAACAGGGGGCTAGCGGCACTGAAGCTTTCTTT CASSEQGASGTEAFF TRBJ1-1 TRBD1 TRBV5-1 many
TGTGCCAGTAGTCAGGCGGACAGGGGAACGCAGTACTTC CASSQADRGTQYF TRBJ2-7 TRBD1 TRBV19 .
TGCAGCGTCGGTGACAGGGCCTATGGCTACACCTTC CSVGDRAYGYTF TRBJ1-2 TRBD1 TRBV29-1 few
TGCGCCAGCAGCTGGGAAGGGCCCGGGGAGCTGTTTTTT CASSWEGPGELFF TRBJ2-2 . TRBV5-1 few
TGTGCCAGCAGTCGCTCTCATGGCTACACCTTC CASSRSHGYTF TRBJ1-2 . TRBV7-2 few
TGCGCCAGCAGCCAAGACCTTAGGGACAGGTTCAATCGGCCCCAGCATTTT CASSQDLRDRFNRPQHF TRBJ1-5 TRBD1 TRBV4-1 .
TGCAGCGGACAGGTGGCCTACGAGCAGTACTTC CSGQVAYEQYF TRBJ2-7 . TRBV29-1 few
TGCGCCAGCAGTTACCGGGCGAATAGCAATCAGCCCCAGCATTTT CASSYRANSNQPQHF TRBJ1-5 . TRBV6-1 many
TGTGCCAGCAGCGTAGGAGGGACCGACTATGGCTACACCTTC CASSVGGTDYGYTF TRBJ1-2 . TRBV7-9 many
TGTGCCAGCAGGAAACAGGGTATGGACACTGAAGCTTTCTTT CASRKQGMDTEAFF TRBJ1-1 . TRBV6-1 many
TGTGCCAGCAGTTCTCGATTGGTGGAAGGGGCAGATACGCAGTATTTT CASSSRLVEGADTQYF TRBJ2-3 . TRBV6-2/TRBV6-3 few
TGTGCCAGCAGCTTAACCTCCCAGGATTACAATGAGCAGTTCTTC CASSLTSQDYNEQFF TRBJ2-1 . TRBV7-3 .
TGTGCCAGCACCCTACCCGGTGGAGGGAGAGAGACCCAGTACTTC CASTLPGGGRETQYF TRBJ2-5 . TRBV11-2 once
TGCGCCAGTTACTCCCACATCGGGGTGAACACTGAAGCTTTCTTT CASYSHIGVNTEAFF TRBJ1-1 . TRBV5-1 many
TGCAGTGCTAGGGCGTCGGAGTATAATTCACCCCTCCACTTT CSARASEYNSPLHF TRBJ1-6 . TRBV20-1 few
TGTGCCAGCAGCCTGACAGGGGGGCCCAGAAACACTGAAGCTTTCTTT CASSLTGGPRNTEAFF TRBJ1-1 TRBD1 TRBV7-2 .
TGTGCCAGCAGTTACTCAGGAGCTAACTATGGCTACACCTTC CASSYSGANYGYTF TRBJ1-2 . TRBV6-6 few
TGTGCCAGCAGCCCGACAGGGATTAATTCACCCCTCCACTTT CASSPTGINSPLHF TRBJ1-6 TRBD1 TRBV12-3/TRBV12-4 few
TGCAGAATCCCGGGACAGGGATCCTACGAGCAGTACTTC CRIPGQGSYEQYF TRBJ2-7 TRBD1 TRBV20-1 few
TGCAGTGCTAGTGGCCTAGAAGAGACCCAGTACTTC CSASGLEETQYF TRBJ2-5 . TRBV20-1 many
TGTGCCACCCGGGACAGGGAACTAGCCAAAAACATTCAGTACTTC CATRDRELAKNIQYF TRBJ2-4 TRBD1 TRBV10-3 few
TGTGCCAGCAGCGTAGAACCGGACAACACCGGGGAGCTGTTTTTT CASSVEPDNTGELFF TRBJ2-2 . TRBV9 many
TGTGCCAGCAGTTTAGAAGGGGGCGGGAACTATGGCTACACCTTC CASSLEGGGNYGYTF TRBJ1-2 TRBD1 TRBV12-3/TRBV12-4 many
TGCAGTGCTAGTTCTGACGGACAGCGATTTTTTGGCTACACCTTC CSASSDGQRFFGYTF TRBJ1-2 . TRBV20-1 few
TGTGCCAGCAGCGTTACAGGACTAGCTCGCGAGACCCAGTACTTC CASSVTGLARETQYF TRBJ2-5 TRBD2 TRBV11-2 few
TGTGCCAGCAGTTTATCAGGGTACTACAATGAGCAGTTCTTC CASSLSGYYNEQFF TRBJ2-1 . TRBV28 many
TGCAGTGCTGGGACCGGGAGCTCCTACGAGCAGTACTTC CSAGTGSSYEQYF TRBJ2-7 . TRBV20-1 many
TGTGCCAGCAGTGGGAAGGGACAGGGTGGGGCTGAAGCTTTCTTT CASSGKGQGGAEAFF TRBJ1-1 TRBD1 TRBV12-3/TRBV12-4 .